The 7 T cell receptor beta chains below all came from one sample that was sequenced in a study of T cell changes during pregnancy in multiple sclerosis. TCRdb's table, derived via immunoSEQ multiplex PCR, lists solely in-frame clones and lacks some. The sample has more than 50,000 clones; around 89% are singletons. The sequenced sample was peripheral blood, obtained in the first trimester of pregnancy. The receptor source for this set is a female donor with multiple sclerosis, enrolled in a pregnancy study.

The table lists this clone with a count of one. J is TRBJ2-7 and V is TRBV7-2; TRBD2 matches 9 bases. The V gene end was trimmed by 1 base and the J gene end by 5 bases; junction bases not matched to a gene: 9. Germline V CDR1 and CDR2: SGHTA, FQGNSA. The CDR3 is 16 residues long. For the CDR3, the DNA is TGTGCCAGCAGCTTAGTGGCTAGCGGGACCGGCAACGAGCAGTACTTC. It codes for CASSLVASGTGNEQYF.

The chain employs TRBV30 and TRBJ2-5, with D possibly being TRBD2 (6 bases). Trimming took 4 bases from V and 4 from J, leaving 16 bases between them. CDR3 length: 14 amino acids. Germline assignment: CDR1 GTSNPN and CDR2 SVGIG (reference sequence). CDR3 DNA sequence: TGTGCCTGGAACTTTGGCGGGGTGGGAGAGACCCAGTACTTC. Translating it yields CAWNFGGVGETQYF.

The gene calls are TRBV6-5 and TRBJ1-5, with D possibly TRBD1 on 5 matching bases. Germline V CDR1 and CDR2: MNHEY, SVGAGI. The germline V and J ends were trimmed by 6 bases and 4 bases, with 7 bases remaining between them. The CDR3 contains 12 residues. CDR3 nucleotides: TGTGCCAGCAGGTCAGGGAATCAGCCCCAGCATTTT. This sequence encodes CASRSGNQPQHF.

V and J are TRBV2 and TRBJ1-1; D is undetermined. Per germline, CDR1 SNHLY and CDR2 FYNNEI. This CDR3 has 13 amino acids. Trimming cost V 6 bases and J 5 bases, with 13 bases left between them. Here the CDR3 reads CASSEVGRTEAFF. The DNA for the CDR3 is TGTGCCAGCAGCGAGGTGGGGAGAACTGAAGCTTTCTTT. Full variable domain (remainder filled in from reference TRBV2 and TRBJ1-1): EPEVTQTPSHQVTQMGQEVILRCVPISNHLYFYWYRQILGQKVEFLVSFYNNEISEKSEIFDDQFSVERPDGSNFTLKIRSTKLEDSAMYFCASSEVGRTEAFFGQGTRLTVV.

The V gene is TRBV5-6, the J gene TRBJ1-6; D is undetermined. CDR1 and CDR2 from the germline V gene are SGHDT and YYEEEE. Trimming removed 2 bases from V and 10 bases from J, with 13 bases in between. CDR3 length equals 14 residues. The CDR3 DNA follows: TGTGCCAGCAGCTTCGCACAGTCCGGATCACCCCTCCACTTT. This sequence encodes CASSFAQSGSPLHF.

This chain connects TRBV10-2 to TRBJ2-7; possible D gene TRBD2, 6 bases. Deletions cut 5 bases from V and 6 bases from J, with 8 bases between. Germline V gene lookup returns CDR1 WSHSY and CDR2 SAAADI. The CDR3 runs to 11 residues. CDR3 region: CASSSGSEQYF. Written as DNA, the CDR3 is TGCGCCAGCAGTTCCGGGAGCGAGCAGTACTTC.

The gene calls are TRBV6-1 and TRBJ1-1; TRBD1 might be the D (5 bases). This CDR3 is built from 14 residues. Trimming removed 4 bases from V and 0 bases from J, with 9 bases in between. Germline CDR1 and CDR2: MNHNS and SASEGT. CDR3 coding DNA: TGTGCCAGCAGTGCGGAGGGGATGAACACTGAAGCTTTCTTT. Its translation is CASSAEGMNTEAFF.